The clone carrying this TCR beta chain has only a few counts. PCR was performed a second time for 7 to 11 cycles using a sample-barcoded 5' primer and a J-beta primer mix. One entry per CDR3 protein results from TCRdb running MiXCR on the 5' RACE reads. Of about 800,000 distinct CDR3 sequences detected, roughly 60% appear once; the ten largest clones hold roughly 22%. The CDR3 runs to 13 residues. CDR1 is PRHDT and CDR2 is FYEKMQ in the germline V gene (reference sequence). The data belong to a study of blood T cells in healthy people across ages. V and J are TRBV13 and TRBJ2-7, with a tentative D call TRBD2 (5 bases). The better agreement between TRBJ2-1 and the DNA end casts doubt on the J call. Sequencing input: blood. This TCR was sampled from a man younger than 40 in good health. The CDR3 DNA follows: TGTGCCAGCAGCTTAGGTGGTGTAGCGGAGCAGTTCTTC. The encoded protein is CASSLGGVAEQFF.